The present T cell receptor (beta chain) was sequenced within a study of OX40 agonist ivuxolimab in advanced cancers. Study-wide results and caveats: Expanded peripheral T cells had an undetermined antigen specificity. Mean expanded clone counts were higher in CD8+ than CD4+ T cells.

Note on this clone: Its antigen is not known.

Trimming left V 5 bases short and J 1 base short, with 9 bases between. This CDR3 region has 14 residues. CDR1 is SGHTA and CDR2 is FQGTGA in the germline V gene. Sequenced by immunoSEQ multiplex PCR; TCRdb stores in-frame clones only, minus some. The sample includes tens of thousands of clones, approximately 84% of them seen just once. The chain is built from TRBV7-3 and TRBJ2-1; the D gene is possibly TRBD2 (6 bases). Here the sequenced sample was CD4+ or CD8+ T cells sorted from blood, taken in a trial of the OX40 agonist ivuxolimab. The TCR was taken from an adult with an advanced solid tumor such as melanoma, head and neck, liver or kidney cancer. CDR3 bases: TGTGCCAGCAGCCCCGGACTATCCTACAATGAGCAGTTCTTC. Its translation is CASSPGLSYNEQFF.